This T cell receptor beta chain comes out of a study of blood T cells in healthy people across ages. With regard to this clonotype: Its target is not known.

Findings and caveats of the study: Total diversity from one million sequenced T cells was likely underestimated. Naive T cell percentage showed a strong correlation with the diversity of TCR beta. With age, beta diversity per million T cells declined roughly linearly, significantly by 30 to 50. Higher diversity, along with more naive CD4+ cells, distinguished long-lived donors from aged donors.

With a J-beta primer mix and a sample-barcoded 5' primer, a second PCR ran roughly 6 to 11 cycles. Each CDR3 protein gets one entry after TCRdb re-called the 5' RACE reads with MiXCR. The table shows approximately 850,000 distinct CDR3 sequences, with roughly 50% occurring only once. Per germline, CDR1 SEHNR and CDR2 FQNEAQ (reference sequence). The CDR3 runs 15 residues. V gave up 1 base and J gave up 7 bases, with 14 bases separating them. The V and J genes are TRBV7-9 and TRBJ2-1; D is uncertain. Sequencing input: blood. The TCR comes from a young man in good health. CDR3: CASSLGGYPSNEQFF. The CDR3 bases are TGTGCCAGCAGCTTAGGGGGTTACCCTTCAAATGAGCAGTTCTTC.